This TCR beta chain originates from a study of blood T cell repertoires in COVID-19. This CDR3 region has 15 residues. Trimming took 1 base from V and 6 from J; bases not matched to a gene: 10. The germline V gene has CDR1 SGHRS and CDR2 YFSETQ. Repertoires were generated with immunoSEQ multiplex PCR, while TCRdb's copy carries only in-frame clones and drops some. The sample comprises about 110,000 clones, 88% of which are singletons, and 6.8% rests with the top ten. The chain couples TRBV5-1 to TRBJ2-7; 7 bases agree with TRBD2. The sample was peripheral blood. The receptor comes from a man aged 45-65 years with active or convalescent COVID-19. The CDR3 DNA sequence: TGCGCCAGCAGCTTGTATGGAGGCGGGAGATCCGAGCAGTACTTC. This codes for CASSLYGGGRSEQYF.